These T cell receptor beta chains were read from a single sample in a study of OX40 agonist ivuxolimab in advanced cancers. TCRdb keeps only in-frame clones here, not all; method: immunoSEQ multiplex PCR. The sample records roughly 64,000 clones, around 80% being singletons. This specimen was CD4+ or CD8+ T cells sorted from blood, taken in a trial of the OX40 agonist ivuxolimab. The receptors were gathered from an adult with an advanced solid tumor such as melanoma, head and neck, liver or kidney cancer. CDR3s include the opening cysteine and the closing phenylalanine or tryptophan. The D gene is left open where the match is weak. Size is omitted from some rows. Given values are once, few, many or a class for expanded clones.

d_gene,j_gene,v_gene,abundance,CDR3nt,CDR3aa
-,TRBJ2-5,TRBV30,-,TGTGCCTGGTTCGGGGTTTTTCAAGGGACCCAGTACTTC,CAWFGVFQGTQYF
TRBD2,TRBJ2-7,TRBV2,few,TGTGCCAGCAAAGCTAGCGGGGGGATCTACGAGCAGTACTTC,CASKASGGIYEQYF
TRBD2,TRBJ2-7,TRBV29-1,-,TGCAGCGTTGTAGCGGGGATTGGCCTGCCTTACGAGCAGTACTTC,CSVVAGIGLPYEQYF
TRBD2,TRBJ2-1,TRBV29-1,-,TGCAGCGCCCGCGGGAGGGCTACCTACAATGAGCAGTTCTTC,CSARGRATYNEQFF
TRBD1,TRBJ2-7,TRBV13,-,TGTGCCAGCAGCTATGCAACAGGGGACCCCTCCTACGAGCAGTACTTC,CASSYATGDPSYEQYF
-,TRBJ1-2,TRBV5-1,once,TGCGCCAGCAGCTTGAAGGGTCCAAACTATGGCTACACCTTC,CASSLKGPNYGYTF
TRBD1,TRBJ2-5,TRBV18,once,TGTGCCAGCTCAGACAGGGGGCACGGGCAGTACTTC,CASSDRGHGQYF
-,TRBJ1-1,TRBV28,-,TGTGCCAGCAGTTTAAGGGGGGCCACTGAAGCTTTCTTT,CASSLRGATEAFF
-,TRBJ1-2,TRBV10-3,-,TGTGCCATCAGTGAGTCGGATTCAAATGGCTACACCTTC,CAISESDSNGYTF
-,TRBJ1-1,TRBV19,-,TGTGCCAGTAGTGCGCCGGACACTCTGAACACTGAAGCTTTCTTT,CASSAPDTLNTEAFF
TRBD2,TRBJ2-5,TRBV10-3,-,TGTGCCATCAGTGAGACTAGCGGGATTCAAGAGACCCAGTACTTC,CAISETSGIQETQYF
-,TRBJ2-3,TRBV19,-,TGTGCCAGTAGTTCCACTGCCGGGACGGAGCAGTATTTT,CASSSTAGTEQYF
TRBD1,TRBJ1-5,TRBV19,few,TGTGCCAGTAAGGACGACAGGGGCCTCAAAAATCAGCCCCAGCATTTT,CASKDDRGLKNQPQHF
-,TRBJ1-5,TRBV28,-,TGTGCCAGCAGTTTTTTAGGGATAGAACAGCCCCAGCATTTT,CASSFLGIEQPQHF
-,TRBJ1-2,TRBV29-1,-,TGCAGCGTTGAAGAGTATCAGTATGGCTACACCTTC,CSVEEYQYGYTF
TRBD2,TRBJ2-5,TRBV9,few,TGTGCCAGCAGCGTAGGGAGGATTAGCGGGAGGAGTCCAGAGACCCAGTACTTC,CASSVGRISGRSPETQYF
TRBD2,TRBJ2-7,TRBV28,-,TGTGCCAGCAGCCCCGGGGGGACTAGGAACTACGAGCAGTACTTC,CASSPGGTRNYEQYF
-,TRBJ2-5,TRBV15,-,TGTGCCACCAGCAAGGGGAACAGGGGAGGCCAAGAGACCCAGTACTTC,CATSKGNRGGQETQYF
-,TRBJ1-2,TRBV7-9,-,TGTGCCAGCAGGGCTGGACGCGGCTACACCTTC,CASRAGRGYTF
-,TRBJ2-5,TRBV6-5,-,TGTGCCAGCCTACCGCCGGGGTCAGGGACCCAGTACTTC,CASLPPGSGTQYF
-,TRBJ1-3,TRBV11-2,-,TGTGCCAGCAGCTTGGGCACCTACTCTGGAAACACCATATATTTT,CASSLGTYSGNTIYF
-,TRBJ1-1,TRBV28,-,TGTGCCAGCAGTTTACCGCCCTCCTGGCCGAACACTGAAGCTTTCTTT,CASSLPPSWPNTEAFF